Detailed here is one T cell receptor (beta chain). The data stem from a study of blood T cells in healthy people across ages. Together with a sample-barcoded 5' primer, a J-beta primer mix was included in a second PCR lasting about 7 to 11 cycles. TCRdb re-called the 5' RACE reads with MiXCR, one entry per CDR3 protein. Of fewer than 2,000,000 distinct CDR3 sequences listed, around 42% are singletons. Sequencing was carried out using blood. This receptor was taken from a human donor in good health.

The CDR3 sequence: CASSFTPTSGSHQETQYF. DNA for the CDR3: TGTGCCAGCAGCTTTACCCCCACTAGCGGGAGCCACCAAGAGACCCAGTACTTC. The chain uses TRBV11-1 and TRBJ2-5; 11 nucleotides agree with TRBD2. Germline-derived CDR1 and CDR2 are SGHAT and FQDESV (reference sequence). The CDR3 is 18 residues long. V lost 3 bases, J lost 0 bases, and 9 bases stayed unmatched.